This note documents a single T cell receptor (beta chain) sequence. This CDR3 is built from 13 residues. CDR1 and CDR2 (germline): MDHEN, SYDVKM. With 5 bases removed from V and 4 bases from J, the gap between germline ends came to 11 bases. These data come from a study of cytomegalovirus exposure and HLA in healthy donors. The protocol was immunoSEQ multiplex PCR, while the TCRdb copy is restricted to in-frame clones and leaves out a portion. The top ten clones hold around 13% of a sample with about 250,000 clones, about 90% of them seen once. The sample was PBMCs. The sequence was collected from a young man in good health and CMV-seropositive. The V and J genes are TRBV28 and TRBJ1-1; D perhaps matches TRBD1 (6 bases). In nucleotides, the CDR3 is TGTGCCAGCAGTATAGGGGGACCCACTGAAGCTTTCTTT. The encoded protein is CASSIGGPTEAFF. Full variable domain (outside the CDR3, taken from reference TRBV28 and TRBJ1-1): DVKVTQSSRYLVKRTGEKVFLECVQDMDHENMFWYRQDPGLGLRLIYFSYDVKMKEKGDIPEGYSVSREKKERFSLILESASTNQTSMYLCASSIGGPTEAFFGQGTRLTVV.